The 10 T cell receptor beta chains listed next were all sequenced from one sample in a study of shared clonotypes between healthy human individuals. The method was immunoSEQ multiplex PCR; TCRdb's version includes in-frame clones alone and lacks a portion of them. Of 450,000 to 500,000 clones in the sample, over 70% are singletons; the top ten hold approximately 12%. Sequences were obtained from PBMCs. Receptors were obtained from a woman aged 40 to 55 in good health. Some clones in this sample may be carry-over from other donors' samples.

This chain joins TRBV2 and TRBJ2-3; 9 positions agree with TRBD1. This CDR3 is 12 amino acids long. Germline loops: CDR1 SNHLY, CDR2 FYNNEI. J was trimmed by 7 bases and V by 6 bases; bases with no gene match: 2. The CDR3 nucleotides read TGTGCCAGCAGGGACAGGGGACATACGCAGTATTTT. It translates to CASRDRGHTQYF.

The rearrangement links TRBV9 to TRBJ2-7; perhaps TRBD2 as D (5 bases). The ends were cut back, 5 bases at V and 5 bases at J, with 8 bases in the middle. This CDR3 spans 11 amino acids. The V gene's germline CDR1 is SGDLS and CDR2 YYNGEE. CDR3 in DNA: TGTGCCAGCAGTCGGGGAAACGAGCAGTACTTC. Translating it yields CASSRGNEQYF.

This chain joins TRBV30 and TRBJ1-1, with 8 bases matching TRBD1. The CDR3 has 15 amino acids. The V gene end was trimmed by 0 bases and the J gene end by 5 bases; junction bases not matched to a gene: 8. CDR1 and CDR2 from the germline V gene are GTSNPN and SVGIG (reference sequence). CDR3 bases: TGTGCCTGGAGTGTTAGGCAGGGGGCGCTGACTGAAGCTTTCTTT. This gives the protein CAWSVRQGALTEAFF.

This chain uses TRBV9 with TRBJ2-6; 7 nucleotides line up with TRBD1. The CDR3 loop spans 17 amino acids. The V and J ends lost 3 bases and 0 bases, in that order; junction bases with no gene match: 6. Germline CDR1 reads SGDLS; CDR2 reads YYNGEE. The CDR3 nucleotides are TGTGCCAGCAGCGATGGACAGGCAGGCTCTGGGGCCAACGTCCTGACTTTC. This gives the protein CASSDGQAGSGANVLTF.

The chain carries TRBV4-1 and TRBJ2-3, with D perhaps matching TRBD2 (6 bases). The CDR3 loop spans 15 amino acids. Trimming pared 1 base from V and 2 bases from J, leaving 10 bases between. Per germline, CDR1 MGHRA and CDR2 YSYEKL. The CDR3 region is CASSQVRDFTDTQYF. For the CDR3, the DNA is TGCGCCAGCAGCCAAGTCCGGGACTTCACAGATACGCAGTATTTT.

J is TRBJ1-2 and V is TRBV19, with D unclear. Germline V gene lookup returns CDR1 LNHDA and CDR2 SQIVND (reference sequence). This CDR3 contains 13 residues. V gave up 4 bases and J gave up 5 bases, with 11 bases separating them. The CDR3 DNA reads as TGTGCCAGTAGTAAGGAGGCGGGGTATGGCTACACCTTC. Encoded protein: CASSKEAGYGYTF.

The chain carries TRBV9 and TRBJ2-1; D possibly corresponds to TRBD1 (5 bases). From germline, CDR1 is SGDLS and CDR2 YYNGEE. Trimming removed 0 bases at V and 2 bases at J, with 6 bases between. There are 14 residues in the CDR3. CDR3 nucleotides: TGTGCCAGCAGCGTAGAGGGGACCTACAATGAGCAGTTCTTC. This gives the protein CASSVEGTYNEQFF.

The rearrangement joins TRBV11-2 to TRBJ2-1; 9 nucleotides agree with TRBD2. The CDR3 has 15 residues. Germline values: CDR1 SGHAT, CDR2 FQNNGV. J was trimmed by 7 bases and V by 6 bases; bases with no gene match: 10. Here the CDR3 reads CASRPAGGGRNEQFF. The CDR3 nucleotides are TGTGCCAGCAGACCGGCGGGAGGGGGAAGGAATGAGCAGTTCTTC.

CDR3 nucleotides: TGTGCCAGCCGGAACGCTTTCTTT. The encoded protein is CASRNAFF. V and J are TRBV7-3 and TRBJ1-1; D ambiguous. The CDR3 spans 8 residues. The germline V gene has CDR1 SGHTA and CDR2 FQGTGA. The germline V and J ends were trimmed by 8 bases and 11 bases, with 6 bases remaining between them.

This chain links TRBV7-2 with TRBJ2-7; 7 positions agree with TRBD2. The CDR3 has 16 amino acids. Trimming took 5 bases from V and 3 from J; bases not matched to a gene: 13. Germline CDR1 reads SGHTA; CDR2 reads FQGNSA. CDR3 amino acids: CASSERPREGNYEQYF. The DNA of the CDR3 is TGTGCCAGCAGCGAGAGACCCAGGGAGGGAAACTACGAGCAGTACTTC.